Below are 30 T cell receptor beta chains sequenced from a single sample in a study of OX40 agonist ivuxolimab in advanced cancers. Method: immunoSEQ multiplex PCR; TCRdb's copy keeps in-frame clones and lacks some. The sample yields about 74,000 clones, approximately 84% seen once. This specimen was CD4+ or CD8+ T cells sorted from blood, taken in a trial of the OX40 agonist ivuxolimab. These receptors all come from an adult with an advanced solid tumor such as melanoma, head and neck, liver or kidney cancer.

The rearrangement links TRBV5-1 to TRBJ1-2; 7 bases agree with TRBD1. The V and J ends lost 2 bases and 4 bases, in that order; junction bases with no gene match: 17. CDR1 and CDR2 from the germline V gene are SGHRS and YFSETQ. The CDR3 has 18 amino acids. In DNA form, the CDR3 reads TGCGCCAGCAGCTTCGGGGACAGCAACAGATTCATTACCTATGGCTACACCTTC. Its translation is CASSFGDSNRFITYGYTF.

This clone has a handful of counts. The J gene is TRBJ1-1, the V gene TRBV11-3; D is undetermined. The CDR3 is 14 amino acids. The V end was cut by 1 base, the J end by 1 base, with 7 bases between. Germline V lookup: CDR1 SGHNT, CDR2 YENEEA. The CDR3 DNA reads as TGTGCCAGCAGCTTAGGCGGCGGGAACACTGAAGCTTTCTTT. It is translated as CASSLGGGNTEAFF.

This chain connects TRBV30 to TRBJ2-2, with 9 bases matching TRBD1. From germline, CDR1 is GTSNPN and CDR2 SVGIG (reference sequence). The CDR3 is 12 amino acids. V was pared by 8 bases and J by 6 bases, with 4 bases of the junction left unmatched. In DNA, the CDR3 is TGTGCCAGTGACAGGGGGGCCGGGGAGCTGTTTTTT. It yields the protein CASDRGAGELFF.

The chain carries TRBV15 and TRBJ2-1; no clear D. Trimming shortened V by 2 bases and J by 1 base, and 0 bases separated the two germline ends. Per the germline V gene, CDR1 is LNHNV and CDR2 is YYDKDF (reference sequence). This CDR3 is 12 amino acids long. The CDR3 is CATSRSYNEQFF. In DNA, the CDR3 is TGTGCCACCAGCAGATCCTACAATGAGCAGTTCTTC.

The CDR3 sequence: CASSLGRQGTNSPLHF. In nucleotides, the CDR3 is TGCGCCAGCAGCTTGGGACGACAGGGAACTAATTCACCCCTCCACTTT. The chain recombines TRBV5-1 with TRBJ1-6; TRBD1 aligns across 7 bases. The V and J ends lost 0 bases and 6 bases, in that order; junction bases with no gene match: 6. This CDR3 has 16 residues. CDR1 SGHRS and CDR2 YFSETQ come from the germline V gene.

The rearrangement uses TRBV20-1 and TRBJ2-1; D gene ambiguous. Germline assignment: CDR1 DFQATT and CDR2 SNEGSKA (reference sequence). CDR3 size: 11 residues. V lost 3 bases and J 4 bases, leaving 4 bases between the germline ends. In nucleotides, the CDR3 is TGCAGTGCTAGTTGGTACAATGAGCAGTTCTTC. Residues: CSASWYNEQFF.

This clone was counted a single time. The chain uses TRBV4-2 and TRBJ1-2; D remains ambiguous. The CDR3 has 13 residues. Looked up from germline, CDR1 is LGHNA and CDR2 is YNFKEQ. The ends were cut back, 0 bases at V and 4 bases at J, with 6 bases in the middle. CDR3 nucleotide sequence: TGTGCCAGCAGCCAAGATAGGAGCTATGGCTACACCTTC. Translation gives CASSQDRSYGYTF.

V and J are TRBV27 and TRBJ2-3, with D unresolved. The V end lost 6 bases, the J end lost 3 bases, and 10 bases lay between the germline ends. The CDR3 is 13 residues long. The germline CDR1 and CDR2 sequences are MNHEY and SMNVEV (reference sequence). In DNA form, the CDR3 reads TGTGCCAGCAGGCAAGCGTCTACAGATACGCAGTATTTT. It yields the protein CASRQASTDTQYF.

The CDR3 region has the DNA TGTGCCAGCAGCTTGGTACCCTTGGCGGGAGAAAGAAGAAGCACAGATACGCAGTATTTT. The encoded protein is CASSLVPLAGERRSTDTQYF. The chain links TRBV5-5 to TRBJ2-3; 7 bases align to TRBD2. Germline CDR1 and CDR2: SGHKS and YYEKEE (reference sequence). J gave up 0 bases and V 0 bases, and 16 bases lay outside the gene matches. The CDR3 contains 20 residues.

The chain uses TRBV4-2 and TRBJ2-7; TRBD2 aligns across 10 bases. The length of the CDR3 is 16 residues. V gave up 10 bases and J gave up 2 bases; unmatched junction bases: 14. CDR1 and CDR2 (germline): LGHNA, YNFKEQ. The CDR3 coding sequence is TGTGCCACCTCGCCGGCGGCTAGCGGGAGACCCTACGAGCAGTACTTC. Translation: CATSPAASGRPYEQYF.

The gene calls are TRBV5-1 and TRBJ1-1, with D possibly matching TRBD1 (6 bases). The V end was cut by 4 bases, the J end by 1 base, with 14 bases between. This CDR3 region has 15 residues. Per germline, CDR1 SGHRS and CDR2 YFSETQ. The CDR3 sequence: CASSPPGQSNTEAFF. Here the CDR3 DNA reads TGCGCCAGCAGCCCACCCGGACAGTCGAACACTGAAGCTTTCTTT.

The chain is built from TRBV20-1 and TRBJ1-5; no clear D. V was pared by 3 bases and J by 9 bases, with 9 bases between. Germline values: CDR1 DFQATT, CDR2 SNEGSKA (reference sequence). This CDR3 has 11 amino acids. The CDR3 coding sequence is TGCAGTGCTAGGGGAGGGCGGCCCCAGCATTTT. Its protein is CSARGGRPQHF.

Here the CDR3 reads CASSLFAVGEQYF. CDR3 sequence (DNA): TGTGCCAGCAGCTTATTTGCGGTCGGGGAGCAGTACTTC. The J gene is TRBJ2-7, the V gene TRBV7-7, with no clear D. Germline V gene lookup returns CDR1 SSHAT and CDR2 FNYEAQ (reference sequence). Trimming left V 2 bases short and J 7 bases short, with 12 bases between. CDR3 length: 13 amino acids. The variable domain in full, with the rest retrieved from reference TRBV7-7 and TRBJ2-7, is GAGVSQSPRYKVTKRGQDVTLRCDPISSHATLYWYQQALGQGPEFLTYFNYEAQPDKSGLPSDRFSAERPEGSISTLTIQRTEQRDSAMYRCASSLFAVGEQYFGPGTRLTVT.

This chain joins TRBV7-6 and TRBJ1-4; 11 nucleotides match TRBD1. CDR3 length equals 15 residues. Germline CDR1 reads SGHVS; CDR2 reads FNYEAQ. Losses at the gene ends were 5 bases for V and 8 bases for J; bases not matched to a gene: 7. The CDR3 bases are TGTGCCAGCAGCGCCGGACAGGGGGCGCGGGAAAAACTGTTTTTT. Its translation: CASSAGQGAREKLFF.

This clone appeared a few times. The rearrangement joins TRBV14 to TRBJ2-7; no firm D call. Germline V gene data show CDR1 as SGHDN and CDR2 as FVKESK. The CDR3 covers 15 residues. Trimming left V 1 base short and J 1 base short, with 11 bases between. The CDR3 spells CASSQGVGISYEQYF. In DNA form, the CDR3 reads TGTGCCAGCAGCCAAGGAGTAGGCATTTCCTACGAGCAGTACTTC.

CDR3 region: CASSSGQHKNSPLHF. The CDR3 nucleotides read TGTGCCAGCAGCTCGGGACAGCATAAGAATTCACCCCTCCACTTT. The V gene is TRBV7-3, the J gene TRBJ1-6, with 7 bases matching TRBD1. J lost 7 bases, V lost 4 bases, and 7 bases had no gene match. Germline V CDR1 and CDR2: SGHTA, FQGTGA. This CDR3 contains 15 residues.

The chain recombines TRBV18 with TRBJ1-2; 7 nucleotides match TRBD1. The CDR3 loop spans 14 amino acids. V was clipped by 6 bases and J by 6 bases; unmatched bases: 10. The V gene's germline CDR1 is KGHSH and CDR2 LQKENI. The CDR3 nucleotides are TGTGCCAGCTCCCCAACCGACAGGGTCAATGGCTACACCTTC. It codes for CASSPTDRVNGYTF.

The V gene is TRBV4-3, the J gene TRBJ1-1, with D hard to call. CDR3 size: 18 residues. Trimming took 3 bases from V and 7 from J, leaving 27 bases between them. Germline CDR1 LGHNA, CDR2 YSLEER. CDR3 DNA sequence: TGCGCCAGCAGCCATCAAAGATTCGATTCGGGTCTTTTGGGTGAAGCTTTCTTT. Amino acid sequence: CASSHQRFDSGLLGEAFF.

V and J are TRBV27 and TRBJ2-7, with 8 positions matching TRBD1. The CDR3 contains 15 residues. V dropped 5 bases and J dropped 2; count of bases not matched to a gene: 8. Germline CDR1 MNHEY, CDR2 SMNVEV (reference sequence). CDR3 DNA sequence: TGTGCCAGCAGTCCCGCGACAGGGGTCCCCTACGAGCAGTACTTC. Protein product: CASSPATGVPYEQYF.

This rearrangement joins TRBV18 to TRBJ2-3; 10 bases fit TRBD1. Germline V lookup: CDR1 KGHSH, CDR2 LQKENI. The CDR3 is 15 amino acids. Germline trimming cut 4 bases from V and 1 base from J; bases unmatched to any gene: 2. CDR3 coding DNA: TGTGCCAGCTCACGGGGGACAGGGGGCACAGATACGCAGTATTTT. Its protein product is CASSRGTGGTDTQYF.

The V gene is TRBV11-1, the J gene TRBJ2-1; D is perhaps TRBD1 (5 bases). This CDR3 comprises 13 residues. V lost 3 bases and J 4 bases, leaving 7 bases between the germline ends. Looked up from germline, CDR1 is SGHAT and CDR2 is FQDESV (reference sequence). CDR3 nucleotide sequence: TGTGCCAGCAGCTTCGACAGTTACAATGAGCAGTTCTTC. Amino acid sequence: CASSFDSYNEQFF.

The chain carries TRBV19 and TRBJ1-5; TRBD1 aligns across 9 bases. The CDR3 has 16 residues. The V gene end was trimmed by 4 bases and the J gene end by 5 bases; junction bases not matched to a gene: 9. Germline CDR1 and CDR2: LNHDA and SQIVND (reference sequence). CDR3 region: CASSTITGGIHQPQHF. The CDR3 region has the DNA TGTGCCAGTAGTACCATCACAGGGGGCATCCATCAGCCCCAGCATTTT.

This clone has a single count. The chain joins TRBV19 to TRBJ2-3; TRBD2 is a possible D gene (6 bases). This CDR3 has 16 residues. Trimming took off 5 bases at V and 2 bases at J, with 17 bases between the two ends. Germline V gene sequence: CDR1 LNHDA, CDR2 SQIVND (reference sequence). The CDR3 sequence is CASSSPAGKHTDTQYF. The CDR3 nucleotides read TGTGCCAGTAGTTCTCCGGCGGGGAAACACACAGATACGCAGTATTTT.

The sample holds one count of this clone. The chain joins TRBV6-1 to TRBJ2-7; the D gene could be TRBD1 or TRBD2 (5 bases each). CDR3 length: 15 amino acids. Trimming took 6 bases from V and 2 from J, leaving 17 bases between them. Germline loops: CDR1 MNHNS, CDR2 SASEGT. CDR3 residues: CASRGTVAAPYEQYF. Here the CDR3 DNA reads TGTGCCAGCAGGGGGACGGTAGCTGCTCCCTACGAGCAGTACTTC.

The rearrangement links TRBV4-2 to TRBJ2-1, with 7 bases fitting TRBD2. The CDR3 is made up of 17 amino acids. CDR1 LGHNA and CDR2 YNFKEQ come from the germline V gene. J was trimmed by 6 bases and V by 0 bases; bases with no gene match: 11. CDR3 DNA: TGTGCCAGCAGCCAAGAACGGGACTACGACCGGGCCAATGAGCAGTTCTTC. It specifies CASSQERDYDRANEQFF.

This chain joins TRBV27 and TRBJ2-3, with D tentatively TRBD1 (5 bases). Trimming took off 6 bases at V and 1 base at J, with 23 bases between the two ends. The CDR3 runs to 18 residues. Germline CDR1 reads MNHEY; CDR2 reads SMNVEV (reference sequence). The CDR3, as DNA: TGTGCCAGCAGCGCCGGCAGGAAAGGGGCGACTCGCACAGATACGCAGTATTTT. Translating gives CASSAGRKGATRTDTQYF.

The J gene is TRBJ2-2, the V gene TRBV28; 10 nucleotides agree with TRBD2. CDR1 MDHEN and CDR2 SYDVKM come from the germline V gene. The CDR3 consists of 16 residues. The trim removed 7 bases at V and 6 bases at J, leaving 11 bases unmatched. Written as DNA, the CDR3 is TGTGCCAGCACTTCTTTGAGCCTAGCGGGAGCCGGGGAGCTGTTTTTT. Translating gives CASTSLSLAGAGELFF.

The J gene is TRBJ1-6, the V gene TRBV28; 7 bases agree with TRBD1. Germline V gene sequence: CDR1 MDHEN, CDR2 SYDVKM. The length of the CDR3 is 15 residues. With 3 bases clipped from V and 3 bases from J, the junction kept 2 bases outside the gene matches. CDR3: CASSFGTVYNSPLHF. The CDR3 nucleotides read TGTGCCAGCAGTTTCGGGACAGTCTATAATTCACCCCTCCACTTT.

This clone was seen only once. The rearrangement joins TRBV4-1 to TRBJ1-2; 9 positions agree with TRBD1. V was pared by 3 bases and J by 9 bases, with 8 bases of the junction left unmatched. The CDR3 runs 14 residues. Germline V gene lookup returns CDR1 MGHRA and CDR2 YSYEKL. The CDR3 protein is CASSHLTGGSRYTF. CDR3 DNA sequence: TGCGCCAGCAGCCACTTGACAGGGGGGTCTCGCTACACCTTC.

This chain connects TRBV6-5 to TRBJ1-1; the D gene is possibly TRBD1 (5 bases). Per the germline V gene, CDR1 is MNHEY and CDR2 is SVGAGI. The germline V and J ends were trimmed by 0 bases and 3 bases, with 5 bases remaining between them. This CDR3 comprises 13 residues. DNA for the CDR3: TGTGCCAGCAGTTACTCGGGACACACTGAAGCTTTCTTT. Residues: CASSYSGHTEAFF.